The 20 T cell receptor beta chains in this list originate from one sample, sequenced in a study of T cell changes during pregnancy in multiple sclerosis. Only in-frame clones appear in the TCRdb table, and some are missing; sequencing was by immunoSEQ multiplex PCR. There are 25,000 to 30,000 clones in the sample; roughly 92% occur only once, and 5% to 6% lies in the top ten. The sequenced sample was CD8+ T cells from peripheral blood mononuclear cells, obtained before pregnancy. These receptors all stem from a female donor with multiple sclerosis, enrolled in a pregnancy study.

The chain links TRBV27 to TRBJ1-4, with 7 nucleotides matching TRBD1. CDR3 length: 14 residues. The germline CDR1 and CDR2 sequences are MNHEY and SMNVEV (reference sequence). With 5 bases clipped from V and 4 bases from J, the junction kept 4 bases outside the gene matches. The CDR3 DNA reads TGTGCCAGCAGTACCGGGACAGTTAATGAAAAACTGTTTTTT. This sequence encodes CASSTGTVNEKLFF.

The CDR3 nucleotides read TGTGCCAGCACGGGCTGGACTAGCGCGTACGAGCAGTACTTC. It yields the protein CASTGWTSAYEQYF. The chain has TRBV28 and TRBJ2-7; 9 nucleotides match TRBD2. The CDR3 totals 14 residues. The V segment lost 7 bases and the J segment 4 bases; nucleotides outside the gene matches: 8. Germline V gene sequence: CDR1 MDHEN, CDR2 SYDVKM.

This chain connects TRBV4-2 to TRBJ1-6; D is unclear. Trimming pared 2 bases from V and 7 bases from J, leaving 12 bases between. Germline values: CDR1 LGHNA, CDR2 YNFKEQ. CDR3 size: 15 residues. The CDR3 nucleotides are TGTGCCAGCAGCCAAACGTCGAACGCGAATTCACCCCTCCACTTT. Translating it yields CASSQTSNANSPLHF.

The chain joins TRBV9 to TRBJ1-3; TRBD1 aligns across 7 bases. From germline, CDR1 is SGDLS and CDR2 YYNGEE. This CDR3 is built from 15 residues. J gave up 0 bases and V 0 bases, and 0 bases lay outside the gene matches. The CDR3 nucleotides read TGTGCCAGCAGCGTAGGGGACAGCTCTGGAAACACCATATATTTT. It codes for CASSVGDSSGNTIYF.

This clone has only a few counts. The V and J genes are TRBV27 and TRBJ2-7; D unresolved. CDR1 is MNHEY, CDR2 SMNVEV, per germline (reference sequence). V lost 0 bases to trimming and J lost 0 bases, with 6 bases between them. This CDR3 contains 14 residues. CDR3 in amino acids: CASSLSTGSYEQYF. CDR3 sequence (DNA): TGTGCCAGCAGTTTATCGACGGGCTCCTACGAGCAGTACTTC.

The chain links TRBV5-1 to TRBJ2-7, with D tentatively TRBD2 (5 bases). The CDR3 is 14 residues long. Germline V gene sequence: CDR1 SGHRS, CDR2 YFSETQ. V was trimmed by 2 bases and J by 6 bases, leaving 15 bases between them. The CDR3 is CASSLPGSPAEQYF. In DNA form, the CDR3 reads TGCGCCAGCAGCTTACCGGGATCCCCGGCCGAGCAGTACTTC.

The rearrangement links TRBV28 to TRBJ2-4; D perhaps matches TRBD2 (5 bases). CDR3 length: 16 amino acids. Germline assignment: CDR1 MDHEN and CDR2 SYDVKM. V was cut by 2 bases and J by 0 bases, with 11 bases left in between. CDR3 sequence: CASSLGAELAKNIQYF. CDR3 DNA: TGTGCCAGCAGTTTAGGAGCGGAGCTAGCCAAAAACATTCAGTACTTC.

The chain recombines TRBV11-3 with TRBJ2-7; perhaps TRBD2 as D (6 bases). This CDR3 has 14 amino acids. Trimming stripped 0 bases from V and 4 bases from J, with 10 bases between. The germline CDR1 and CDR2 sequences are SGHNT and YENEEA. The CDR3 nucleotides are TGTGCCAGCAGCTTAGACTGGAGGGTGTACGAGCAGTACTTC. Translating it yields CASSLDWRVYEQYF.

This clone came up a few times. The rearrangement links TRBV7-6 to TRBJ2-7; TRBD2 might be the D (6 bases). Germline CDR1 SGHVS, CDR2 FNYEAQ. V was clipped by 4 bases and J by 6 bases, with 22 bases between them. CDR3 size: 16 residues. For the CDR3, the DNA is TGTGCCAGCAGCTCTGACGGGGGTCCACAACCCTTCGAGCAGTACTTC. Its protein is CASSSDGGPQPFEQYF. Drawing the rest from reference TRBV7-6 and TRBJ2-7, the complete variable domain is GAGVSQSPRYKVTKRGQDVALRCDPISGHVSLYWYRQALGQGPEFLTYFNYEAQQDKSGLPNDRFSAERPEGSISTLTIQRTEQRDSAMYRCASSSDGGPQPFEQYFGPGTRLTVT.

The V and J genes are TRBV21-1 and TRBJ2-7; the table's D call of TRBD2 was not tested on the DNA. TRBV21-1 is tagged as a pseudogene. The CDR3 is 18 amino acids. The CDR3 bases are TGTGCCAGCAGCGAAGAGTCAGACACCTTTGGAGGTACGTACGAGCAGTACTTC. Protein: CASSEESDTFGGTYEQYF.

In this sample, this clone turned up once. The chain links TRBV25-1 to TRBJ2-5, with 9 positions matching TRBD2. J lost 6 bases, V lost 8 bases, and 13 bases had no gene match. CDR1 is MGHDK and CDR2 is SYGVNS in the germline V gene. The CDR3 extends over 15 amino acids. Here the CDR3 DNA reads TGTGCCAGCGTCGACGGTGGACTAGCGAGGCAGACCCAGTACTTC. This translates into CASVDGGLARQTQYF.

J is TRBJ1-5 and V is TRBV27; D is possibly TRBD1 (5 bases). CDR1 is MNHEY and CDR2 is SMNVEV in the germline V gene (reference sequence). V lost 2 bases to trimming and J lost 7 bases, with 12 bases between them. There are 14 residues in the CDR3. CDR3 protein: CASSLGGAAQPQHF. In nucleotides, the CDR3 is TGTGCCAGCAGTTTAGGCGGGGCTGCCCAGCCCCAGCATTTT.

The genes are TRBV4-1 and TRBJ2-1; tentative D call: TRBD2 (5 bases). This CDR3 is 15 amino acids long. Germline assignment: CDR1 MGHRA and CDR2 YSYEKL. V lost 1 base and J 0 bases, leaving 7 bases between the germline ends. CDR3 in amino acids: CASSQGGSSYNEQFF. CDR3 bases: TGCGCCAGCAGCCAAGGAGGGAGCTCCTACAATGAGCAGTTCTTC.

This clone is a singleton in its sample. The chain recombines TRBV29-1 with TRBJ1-3; perhaps TRBD1 as D (6 bases). The CDR3 sequence is 14 residues long. CDR1 and CDR2 (germline): SQVTM, ANQGSEA. Trimming left V 4 bases short and J 8 bases short, with 18 bases between. This CDR3 is CSVGGGDRGDTIYF. In nucleotides, the CDR3 is TGCAGCGTTGGAGGGGGGGACCGGGGGGACACCATATATTTT.

CDR3 protein: CASSPYPQLEYEQYF. CDR3 DNA sequence: TGTGCCAGCTCCCCCTATCCCCAGCTAGAATACGAGCAGTACTTC. This chain links TRBV18 with TRBJ2-5; D ambiguous. The J call may be wrong; the DNA end is better matched by TRBJ2-7. This CDR3 is 15 amino acids long. Per germline, CDR1 KGHSH and CDR2 LQKENI.

This chain uses TRBV29-1 with TRBJ2-7; TRBD1 agrees at 10 bases. The CDR3 consists of 15 residues. The germline CDR1 and CDR2 sequences are SQVTM and ANQGSEA. V was clipped by 6 bases and J by 3 bases; unmatched bases: 11. The CDR3 protein is CSVEYRDRGDYEQYF. Here the CDR3 DNA reads TGCAGCGTAGAATACCGGGACAGGGGTGACTACGAGCAGTACTTC.

CDR3 bases: TGTGCCACCAGCGCCTACTGGCGGGAGGGCGTCCCCGGGGAGCTGTTTTTT. Protein: CATSAYWREGVPGELFF. The chain recombines TRBV15 with TRBJ2-2; 9 bases fit TRBD2. The CDR3 contains 17 residues. Germline V CDR1 and CDR2: LNHNV, YYDKDF (reference sequence). V trimming: 5 bases; J trimming: 6 bases; junction bases outside the gene matches: 13.

The chain employs TRBV7-9 and TRBJ2-2; 9 bases are a match to TRBD2. V shed 3 bases and J 1 base; nucleotides not matched to a gene: 0. This CDR3 contains 15 residues. Germline-derived CDR1 and CDR2 are SEHNR and FQNEAQ (reference sequence). The CDR3 region has the DNA TGTGCCAGCAGCTTTAGCGGGGGGAACACCGGGGAGCTGTTTTTT. Residues: CASSFSGGNTGELFF.

The rearrangement links TRBV7-3 to TRBJ2-1, with 8 bases matching TRBD2. Germline values: CDR1 SGHTA, CDR2 FQGTGA. After removal of 3 bases from V and 6 bases from J, the junction contained 1 base not matched to a gene. There are 13 residues in the CDR3. The CDR3 DNA follows: TGTGCCAGCAGCTTTAGCGGGGCCAATGAGCAGTTCTTC. It encodes CASSFSGANEQFF.

The rearrangement joins TRBV27 to TRBJ2-7; no clear D gene. The germline CDR1 and CDR2 sequences are MNHEY and SMNVEV (reference sequence). This CDR3 spans 15 amino acids. V was pared by 2 bases and J by 0 bases, with 11 bases between. The CDR3 is CASSLDVGLSYEQYF. CDR3 DNA sequence: TGTGCCAGCAGTTTAGACGTGGGCCTCTCCTACGAGCAGTACTTC.